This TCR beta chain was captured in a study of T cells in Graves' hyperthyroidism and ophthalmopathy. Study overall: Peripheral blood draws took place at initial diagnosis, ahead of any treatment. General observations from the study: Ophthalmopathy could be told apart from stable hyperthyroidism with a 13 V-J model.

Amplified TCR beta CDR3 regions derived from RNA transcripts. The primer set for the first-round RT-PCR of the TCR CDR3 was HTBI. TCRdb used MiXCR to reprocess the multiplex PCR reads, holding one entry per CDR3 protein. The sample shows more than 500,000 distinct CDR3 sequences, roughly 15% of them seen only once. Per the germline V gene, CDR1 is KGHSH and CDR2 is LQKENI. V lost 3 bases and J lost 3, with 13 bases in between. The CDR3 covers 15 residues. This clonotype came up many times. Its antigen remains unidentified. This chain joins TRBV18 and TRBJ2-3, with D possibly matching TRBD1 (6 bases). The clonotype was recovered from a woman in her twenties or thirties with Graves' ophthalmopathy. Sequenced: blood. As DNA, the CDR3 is TGTGCCAGCTCACCGGACCAGGGGTGGACAGATACGCAGTATTTT. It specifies CASSPDQGWTDTQYF.